These T cell receptor beta chains were read from a single sample in a study of graft-versus-host responses after intestinal transplantation. The data were produced by immunoSEQ multiplex PCR, yet TCRdb's version contains in-frame clones alone and is incomplete. The repertoire consists of 95,000 or so clones, with about nine tenths occurring once and the leading ten covering 15% to 20%. This material consisted of PBMCs, taken about 450 days after intestinal transplant. The receptors were gathered from a human patient who received an intestinal transplant, so some T cells may come from the graft donor. The CDR3 runs from the conserved cysteine through the conserved F or W. D genes are given only for firm matches.

cdr3_aa: CASSFSPGRLVEAFF; v_call: TRBV7-3; j_call: TRBJ1-1; d_call: NA
cdr3_aa: CASSLVLPGGVGKLFF; v_call: TRBV7-9; j_call: TRBJ1-4; d_call: TRBD1
cdr3_aa: CASSVSGTDYNEQFF; v_call: TRBV9; j_call: TRBJ2-1; d_call: NA
cdr3_aa: CASSLGSGEYYEQYF; v_call: TRBV7-9; j_call: TRBJ2-7; d_call: NA
cdr3_aa: CASSNSGDYGYTF; v_call: TRBV6-5; j_call: TRBJ1-2; d_call: NA
cdr3_aa: CAISDRDSYEQYF; v_call: TRBV10-3; j_call: TRBJ2-7; d_call: NA
cdr3_aa: CASSLRGSDTEAFF; v_call: TRBV7-9; j_call: TRBJ1-1; d_call: NA
cdr3_aa: CASSVAPEETQYF; v_call: TRBV6-4; j_call: TRBJ2-5; d_call: NA
cdr3_aa: CASSSQGWGTEAFF; v_call: TRBV5-1; j_call: TRBJ1-1; d_call: NA
cdr3_aa: CASSVSGLDTGELFF; v_call: TRBV9; j_call: TRBJ2-2; d_call: NA
cdr3_aa: CASSLTPSETQYF; v_call: TRBV5-1; j_call: TRBJ2-5; d_call: NA
cdr3_aa: CASSLRTGYEQYF; v_call: TRBV11-3; j_call: TRBJ2-7; d_call: NA
cdr3_aa: CASSQGRQLNQPQHF; v_call: TRBV4-1; j_call: TRBJ1-5; d_call: NA
cdr3_aa: CASSLAAGTKKGWNTEAFF; v_call: TRBV5-1; j_call: TRBJ1-1; d_call: NA
cdr3_aa: CASKTGGSYNEQFF; v_call: TRBV5-1; j_call: TRBJ2-1; d_call: TRBD2
cdr3_aa: CASSEGRGYGSPLHF; v_call: TRBV2; j_call: TRBJ1-6; d_call: NA
cdr3_aa: CASSRETDNSPLHF; v_call: TRBV9; j_call: TRBJ1-6; d_call: NA
cdr3_aa: CASSLGFLTDTQYF; v_call: TRBV11-2; j_call: TRBJ2-3; d_call: NA
cdr3_aa: CASSFEGANTEAFF; v_call: TRBV6-5; j_call: TRBJ1-1; d_call: TRBD1
cdr3_aa: CASSFQGQGEAFF; v_call: TRBV5-1; j_call: TRBJ1-1; d_call: TRBD1
cdr3_aa: CASSPRLAGARNEQFF; v_call: TRBV7-2; j_call: TRBJ2-1; d_call: TRBD2
cdr3_aa: CASSLGSSGVITDTQYF; v_call: TRBV11-2; j_call: TRBJ2-3; d_call: TRBD2
cdr3_aa: CASSGGNTEAFF; v_call: TRBV9; j_call: TRBJ1-1; d_call: NA
cdr3_aa: CASSQQGLGNQPQHF; v_call: TRBV18; j_call: TRBJ1-5; d_call: NA
cdr3_aa: CASSSGTPTYEQYF; v_call: TRBV6-5; j_call: TRBJ2-7; d_call: NA
cdr3_aa: CASGLSSGANVLTF; v_call: TRBV19; j_call: TRBJ2-6; d_call: NA
cdr3_aa: CASSLEGFRGYTF; v_call: TRBV5-1; j_call: TRBJ1-2; d_call: NA
cdr3_aa: CASSSSRASRQETQYF; v_call: TRBV7-8; j_call: TRBJ2-5; d_call: NA
cdr3_aa: CSVVFSGQVTGELFF; v_call: TRBV29-1; j_call: TRBJ2-2; d_call: NA
cdr3_aa: CASSPYGDGELFF; v_call: TRBV2; j_call: TRBJ2-2; d_call: NA
cdr3_aa: CASSYSLAGGHNEQFF; v_call: TRBV6-5; j_call: TRBJ2-1; d_call: TRBD2
cdr3_aa: CARKGTVANYGYTF; v_call: TRBV5-6; j_call: TRBJ1-2; d_call: TRBD1
cdr3_aa: CASSTHWGRGNIQYF; v_call: TRBV11-3; j_call: TRBJ2-4; d_call: NA
cdr3_aa: CASSETGRLKNTIYF; v_call: TRBV10-2; j_call: TRBJ1-3; d_call: NA
cdr3_aa: CSVEEGGYTF; v_call: TRBV29-1; j_call: TRBJ1-2; d_call: NA
cdr3_aa: CSVLTPPTGELFF; v_call: TRBV29-1; j_call: TRBJ2-2; d_call: NA
cdr3_aa: CASSFWPGDTQYF; v_call: TRBV5-6; j_call: TRBJ2-3; d_call: NA
cdr3_aa: CASSLDGGGNTGELFF; v_call: TRBV7-2; j_call: TRBJ2-2; d_call: NA
cdr3_aa: CASNPREQYF; v_call: TRBV2; j_call: TRBJ2-7; d_call: NA
cdr3_aa: CTSSQDRQSSGNTIYF; v_call: TRBV1; j_call: TRBJ1-3; d_call: NA